This T cell receptor (beta chain) comes out of a study of cytomegalovirus exposure and HLA in healthy donors (dated by TCRdb to the late 2010s). A note on the overall study: In an earlier analysis of some 550 of the donors, 276 Gb of sequence data and just under 120 million unique TCR beta sequences from roughly 200 million T cells were reported. An earlier analysis of around 540 of the donors applied high-throughput TCR beta sequencing to assess whether each TCR beta V gene segment acted as functional or pseudogenic. The study profiled the T cell repertoires of 550 to 700 subjects by immunosequencing and related them to cytomegalovirus serostatus. Rather than using new phenotypic data, the later analysis identified candidate immune exposures from TCR beta sequences and from how often those sequences occurred across donors. Of the roughly 400 genotyped donors, 65% to 90% fell in the genetic ancestry cluster associated with self-reported Caucasian donors. A separate validation cohort of about 110 different subjects was used in addition to the 666-subject first cohort. A later genetic analysis took genome-wide SNP genotypes for about three fifths of the 666 donors and used that subset as a discovery cohort. Approximately 310 gigabases of sequencing data and approximately 85 million unique TCR sequences were included in an early release covering about 620 HLA-typed donors. The study aimed to test whether cataloging public T cell receptors could reveal signatures of past pathogen exposure. Typing coverage varied by locus: about 629-630 donors for A, B, C, DRB1 and DQB1; under 550 for DQA1; about 600 for DPA1; roughly 450 for DPB1. In a later analysis, previously published TCR beta repertoires from 666 donors were re-analyzed and high-resolution HLA genotyping was added so that TCR occurrence patterns could be studied. Because of strong linkage in the cohort, four to six DR-DQ haplotypes were treated as single units for association and clustering. Donor age, sex, ethnicity and CMV serostatus were compiled together with the repertoire data. HLA typing covered class I and class II loci at four-digit resolution. Every repertoire in the discovery cohort had been generated on one and the same sequencing platform. Across around 400 genotyped donors of the cohort, an average of about 250,000 unique TCR beta nucleotide sequences per donor were sequenced, and 15% to 20% of those sequences were non-productive. To predict cytomegalovirus infection status, the study brought together high-throughput TCR immunosequencing, statistical association of individual TCRs with disease status, and machine learning.

The library was produced with the immunoSEQ multiplex PCR assay. For the multiplex PCR, a mixture combining 60 forward primers for TCR Vbeta segments and 13 reverse primers for TCR Jbeta segments was used. Amplification of the CDR3 region of rearranged TCR beta genes was performed with a multiplex PCR assay on genomic DNA. The amplified TCR beta libraries were sequenced on the Illumina HiSeq System as 87-base-pair reads. Per the source publication's procedure: A later analysis counted 65 million to 90 million unique TCR beta chains across the 650 to 800 repertoires, and 10 million to 11 million of these chains were shared by at least two donors. To remove PCR and sequencing errors, raw reads were error-corrected and collapsed into unique sequences using a nearest-neighbor algorithm that merged closely related sequences. CDR3 sequences were aligned to IMGT reference sequences to assign V, D and J gene segments. For a sequence to be retained, a match of at least six nucleotides to both a V gene segment and a J gene segment was required. Rearrangements were called productive when the CDR3 lacked stop codons and stayed in frame with V and J; all others were non-productive. Following IMGT convention, CDR3 was defined as the stretch from the second conserved V-encoded cysteine to the conserved J-encoded phenylalanine. The earlier analysis of about 590 of the donors excluded sequences that lacked an unambiguous match to a single V gene segment. In an earlier analysis of several hundred of the donors, a V segment was called functional when productive rearrangements were above 56.7%, and segregating when the standard deviation between donors exceeded 5%. A statistical classification framework was built for diagnosing cytomegalovirus status from the catalog of TCR beta chain sequences. In a later analysis, TCR nucleotide sequences were compared against IMGT/GENE-DB human TR gene sequences so that V and J genes could be assigned. A later analysis assigned CDR3 sequences and most-parsimonious VDJ recombination scenarios with the TCRdist pipeline. In a later analysis, each TCR beta chain was defined by its CDR3 amino acid sequence together with its V-gene family, and reads without a unique V-gene family were excluded. In a later analysis, some 600 highly shared, low-generation-probability nucleotide sequences were removed to address suspected cross-contamination and a sequencing artifact. In a later analysis, a clonal expansion index was calculated for each public chain from normalized within-repertoire ranks of inferred template counts. In a later analysis, generation probabilities were computed with a VDJ recombination model fitted to out-of-frame rearrangements, and the resulting probabilities were checked against IGoR. In a later analysis, TCR-TCR, TCR-HLA and TCR-CMV co-occurrence was scored with hypergeometric tests, and a repertoire-size bias correction was applied to TCR pairs. A later analysis estimated false discovery rates by permuting HLA or CMV assignments 20 times. In a later analysis, co-occurring TCRs were grouped using DBSCAN, with TCRdist sequence similarity added in when clustering inside HLA-allele-positive subsets. Repertoires with fewer than 30,000 or more than 120,000 public chains, plus five repertoires with anomalous nucleotide sharing, were excluded from co-occurrence clustering. Sourced from immuneACCESS, this table was stored by TCRdb with only in-frame sequences that have V and J called. A share of the clones is absent; for the studies checked, an unresolved V gene accounts for under half, and the remainder has no known explanation. For V, J and clone size, that table is used; D and trimming come from the DNA. This sample has under 200,000 clones in its table, and approximately 80% of those were observed once. 8.5% to 10% of the sample is in the top ten clones.

With regard to this clone: Its binding antigen is unknown. No qualities accompany the bases; no much larger clone lies one base away.

V is clipped by 3 bases and J by 4 bases, and the sequence between their germline boundaries is 21 bases long. CDR3 length: 18 amino acids, cysteine to phenylalanine. Only the CDR3 DNA stays, 54 bases, in frame from base 1. The germline V gene specifies SGHAT as CDR1 and FQNNGV as CDR2. In total, 630 or so healthy bone marrow donors made up the cohort. At the time of sampling, all cohort members were nominally healthy, though unrecorded immune exposures were likely present. The donor was CMV seropositive and was included in the group of 300 or so seropositive cohort members. Each donor provided a peripheral blood sample, and peripheral blood mononuclear cells were used for TCR beta sequencing. Genomic DNA extraction from the blood cell samples was performed with the Qiagen DNeasy Blood Extraction Kit. Beyond this particular receptor, the publication reports: Because some donors lacked HLA typing at each locus, the association tests relied only on the typed subset. A later analysis found that HLA-associated TCR beta chains were more clonally expanded and had lower generation probabilities than equally common non-associated chains. When HLA alleles, especially DR and DQ, strongly co-occurred, TCR associations were difficult to assign to individual alleles. The sequencing pipeline was judged likely to have produced a cluster of highly shared sequence variants as a technical artifact. According to a later analysis, TCR association rates differed among HLA loci, with DRB1 alleles showing the most associated TCRs and HLA-C alleles showing the fewest. According to the authors, the approach could potentially be generalized to other disease states and immunological phenotypes. According to a later analysis, parvovirus B19, influenza, CMV and Epstein-Barr virus appeared linked to several top co-occurrence clusters. A later analysis associated about 17,000 TCR beta sequences with specific HLA alleles at a false discovery rate of 0.05. Because counts were too low, seventeen rarely observed V segments, including chromosome 9 orphons, were excluded from the earlier analysis of under 650 of the donors. Correlated functional status among segregating V segments might be attributable to linkage disequilibrium, but an unknown experimental factor could not be ruled out. According to a later genetic analysis, donors in an Asian-associated ancestry cluster had fewer N-insertions in productive TCRs than the roughly 700-donor mean. Most TCR sequences were observed very rarely across donors, whereas some public TCRs were present in many individuals. The study gave a list of about 150 TCR beta chains associated with cytomegalovirus. Because the 87-base-pair reads could not distinguish some IMGT-functional V segments, including TRBV6-2 and TRBV6-3, those segments were excluded. A later analysis found that most CMV-associated TCR beta chains appeared HLA-restricted, with HLA associations seemingly driven largely by CMV exposure. In an earlier analysis of about 600 of the donors, most TCR beta V segments appeared in productive rearrangements about 90% or about 30% of the time, broadly matching IMGT annotations. Roughly uniform sequencing depth across donors was assumed in presence/absence analyses, although this assumption may not hold. In a later genetic analysis, a missense DCLRE1C variant was associated with V-gene and J-gene trimming of TCR beta chains, and the association was replicated in an independent cohort. A few of the identified cytomegalovirus-associated TCR beta chains were confirmed in vitro to be specific for cytomegalovirus antigens. The classifier was reported to diagnose cytomegalovirus status with high specificity and sensitivity in both the original and validation cohorts. For the cohort, immune exposure information was limited to CMV serostatus. A further reported finding was that TCR beta sequences accurately predicted the HLA-A and HLA-B alleles for most subjects in the first cohort. Only TCR beta chains were sequenced in this cohort, and the absence of alpha or paired-chain data limited detectable features.

The chain uses TRBV11-2 and TRBJ2-2; possibly the D gene is TRBD1, per 6 matching bases. The sample consisted of PBMCs. The clonotype was recovered from a man between 18 and 29 years old in good health and CMV-seropositive. The DNA sequence is as follows: TGTGCCAGCAGCTTTCCCCCCTTTGGGGGCAGAAGCACCGGGGAGCTGTTTTTT. The translation is CASSFPPFGGRSTGELFF.